The 26 T cell receptor beta chains presented below share a single source sample, sequenced in a study of Ad26.COV2.S vaccination and SARS-CoV-2 variants. The repertoire was sequenced with immunoSEQ multiplex PCR; TCRdb's copy has only in-frame clones and lacks some. The sample lists a few hundred thousand clones, roughly 90% occurring once. Sample treatment: some 20 received Ad26.COV2.S at low or high dose, single or two shots; 5 received placebo; per-sample allocation not given. The samples were gathered on day 63 after the first injection of vaccine or placebo. Material: peripheral blood, obtained in a trial of Ad26.COV2.S vaccine versus placebo. The receptors were gathered from a person aged 18-60 years who received the Ad26.COV2.S COVID-19 vaccine or a placebo.

V is TRBV7-2 and J is TRBJ2-7; tentatively, D is TRBD1 (6 bases). The V gene lost 3 bases and the J gene lost 9 bases, with 12 bases spanning the gap. The V gene's germline CDR1 is SGHTA and CDR2 FQGNSA. There are 12 residues in the CDR3. DNA of the CDR3: TGTGCCAGCAGCTTGACAGGTCCGAGGCAGTACTTC. It translates to CASSLTGPRQYF.

In the case of this clone: This sample also contains other DNA sequences that code for the same CDR3. This sequence joins TRBV9 and TRBJ2-7, with D possibly called TRBD1 or TRBD2 (5 bases each). Germline-derived CDR1 and CDR2 are SGDLS and YYNGEE. CDR3 length: 13 amino acids. Trimming pared 2 bases from V and 0 bases from J, leaving 6 bases between. The CDR3 DNA follows: TGTGCCAGCAGCGTGGGACCCTCCTACGAGCAGTACTTC. Translation gives CASSVGPSYEQYF.

V and J are TRBV2 and TRBJ2-3; the match to TRBD2 covers 8 bases. Germline assignment: CDR1 SNHLY and CDR2 FYNNEI. The junction had 4 bases not matched to a gene; V was cut back by 4 bases and J by 4 bases. The CDR3 is 14 residues long. CDR3 coding DNA: TGTGCCAGCAGTGTCACTAGCGGTTCAGATACGCAGTATTTT. Translation: CASSVTSGSDTQYF.

Comments on this clone: Other DNA variants within this sample encode the same CDR3. The chain combines TRBV4-3 with TRBJ1-2; 11 nucleotides align to TRBD1. Germline CDR1 reads LGHNA; CDR2 reads YSLEER. The CDR3 has 14 residues. Trimming cost V 3 bases and J 4 bases; bases outside gene matches: 1. CDR3 nucleotide sequence: TGCGCCAGCAGCCAGGGGACAGGGGGCTATGGCTACACCTTC. It codes for CASSQGTGGYGYTF.

This clone came up once. The chain has TRBV6-6 and TRBJ1-1; D remains ambiguous. Between the trimmed V and J ends, which lost 6 bases and 4 bases, there was a span of 12 bases. Per the germline V gene, CDR1 is MNHNY and CDR2 is SVGAGI (reference sequence). The CDR3 is 13 residues long. The DNA for the CDR3 is TGTGCCAGCAGAATCGGGGTGGCCACTGAAGCTTTCTTT. It codes for CASRIGVATEAFF.

The rearrangement joins TRBV9 to TRBJ1-6; D not resolved. Trimming pared 0 bases from V and 12 bases from J, leaving 4 bases between. CDR1 is SGDLS and CDR2 is YYNGEE in the germline V gene. This CDR3 has 11 amino acids. The CDR3 DNA follows: TGTGCCAGCAGCGTAGTTATACCCCTCCACTTT. Protein sequence: CASSVVIPLHF.

The chain links TRBV5-5 to TRBJ1-6; possibly TRBD1 for D (5 bases). CDR3 size: 15 residues. Germline assignment: CDR1 SGHKS and CDR2 YYEKEE (reference sequence). The V and J ends lost 0 bases and 6 bases respectively, with 10 bases between them. CDR3 protein: CASSLGQGSNSPLHF. CDR3 in DNA: TGTGCCAGCAGCTTGGGGCAGGGAAGTAATTCACCCCTCCACTTT.

Notes on this clone: In the same sample, other DNA sequences code for this CDR3. This chain uses TRBV7-2 with TRBJ1-5; D gene unclear. Deletions cut 2 bases from V and 0 bases from J, with 5 bases between. CDR1 SGHTA and CDR2 FQGNSA come from the germline V gene. CDR3 length equals 14 residues. This CDR3 is CASSLRGSNQPQHF. The CDR3 coding sequence is TGTGCCAGCAGCTTAAGAGGTAGCAATCAGCCCCAGCATTTT.

The rearrangement uses TRBV19 and TRBJ1-2; D not certain. Looked up from germline, CDR1 is LNHDA and CDR2 is SQIVND (reference sequence). Between the trimmed V and J ends, which lost 7 bases and 3 bases, there was a span of 12 bases. The CDR3 sequence is 13 residues long. The CDR3 coding sequence is TGTGCCAGTACCCCAGGTGGACACTATGGCTACACCTTC. This sequence encodes CASTPGGHYGYTF.

V gene TRBV7-6 combines with J gene TRBJ2-2, with TRBD2 matching 8 bases. V lost 5 bases and J lost 6; bases outside the gene matches: 11. The length of the CDR3 is 16 residues. Per the germline V gene, CDR1 is SGHVS and CDR2 is FNYEAQ. This CDR3 is CASSRPGGAGSGELFF. The CDR3, as DNA: TGTGCCAGCAGCCGCCCCGGGGGGGCGGGGTCCGGGGAGCTGTTTTTT.

The chain links TRBV9 to TRBJ1-6; the match to TRBD1 covers 7 bases. There are 15 residues in the CDR3. Germline loops: CDR1 SGDLS, CDR2 YYNGEE. Trimming cost V 3 bases and J 3 bases; bases outside gene matches: 3. DNA of the CDR3: TGTGCCAGCAGCGCTAGGACAGGCTATAATTCACCCCTCCACTTT. Translated: CASSARTGYNSPLHF.

The chain's CDR3 is CASSQESGQKALFGYTF. CDR3 sequence (DNA): TGCGCCAGCAGCCAAGAATCTGGACAGAAAGCTTTATTCGGCTACACCTTC. The V and J genes are TRBV4-1 and TRBJ1-2, with D possibly being TRBD1 (6 bases). Trimming stripped 0 bases from V and 8 bases from J, with 22 bases between. Per germline, CDR1 MGHRA and CDR2 YSYEKL. The CDR3 consists of 17 residues.

This rearrangement joins TRBV7-2 to TRBJ2-3; D is tentatively TRBD1 or TRBD2 (5 bases each). This CDR3 contains 15 residues. The V gene's germline CDR1 is SGHTA and CDR2 FQGNSA. The V and J ends lost 5 bases and 1 base respectively, with 13 bases between them. The CDR3 sequence is CASSLRDPRTDTQYF. The DNA of the CDR3 is TGTGCCAGCAGCCTCCGGGACCCCCGCACAGATACGCAGTATTTT.

The V call is TRBV3-1 (or the pseudogene TRBV3-2), the J call TRBJ1-1; D uncertain. V was trimmed by 1 base and J by 3 bases, leaving 12 bases between them. Germline loops: CDR1 LGHDT, CDR2 YNNKEL (reference sequence). The CDR3 length is 15 residues. The CDR3 DNA follows: TGTGCCAGCAGCCAAGTTGAGTTCGCATACACTGAAGCTTTCTTT. Its translation is CASSQVEFAYTEAFF.

The J gene is TRBJ2-3, the V gene TRBV11-3, with no clear D. V was trimmed by 3 bases and J by 2 bases, leaving 3 bases between them. CDR1 is SGHNT, CDR2 YENEEA, per germline. The CDR3 runs to 12 residues. The CDR3 DNA reads TGTGCCAGCAGCTTGGACACAGATACGCAGTATTTT. Translated, it gives CASSLDTDTQYF. The full variable domain, completed using reference TRBV11-3 and TRBJ2-3, is EAGVVQSPRYKIIEKKQPVAFWCNPISGHNTLYWYLQNLGQGPELLIRYENEEAVDDSQLPKDRFSAERLKGVDSTLKIQPAELGDSAVYLCASSLDTDTQYFGPGTRLTVL.

V gene TRBV10-3 combines with J gene TRBJ2-3; TRBD2 matches at 9 bases. Germline V CDR1 and CDR2: ENHRY, SYGVKD. The CDR3 spans 19 residues. The V segment lost 1 base and the J segment 0 bases; nucleotides outside the gene matches: 11. The CDR3 protein is CAISEFTQRGVYSTDTQYF. The CDR3 DNA sequence: TGTGCCATCAGTGAGTTCACCCAGCGGGGGGTCTATAGCACAGATACGCAGTATTTT.

The chain recombines TRBV27 with TRBJ2-3; a possible D gene is TRBD2 (6 bases). This CDR3 is 16 amino acids long. Trimming left V 6 bases short and J 3 bases short, with 19 bases between. Germline V gene lookup returns CDR1 MNHEY and CDR2 SMNVEV (reference sequence). Here the CDR3 reads CASRTSGVRSTDTQYF. The CDR3 DNA is TGTGCCAGCAGGACCTCGGGAGTACGATCAACAGATACGCAGTATTTT.

The chain combines TRBV10-3 with TRBJ2-1; D unclear. Germline V lookup: CDR1 ENHRY, CDR2 SYGVKD. CDR3 size: 15 residues. With 9 bases removed from V and 2 bases from J, the gap between germline ends came to 17 bases. The CDR3 loop reads CAIFDTQGTYNEQFF. CDR3 nucleotides: TGTGCCATATTTGACACTCAAGGGACCTACAATGAGCAGTTCTTC.

This clone is medium-sized. The gene calls are TRBV30 and TRBJ1-2; 9 nucleotides line up with TRBD1. Germline V gene sequence: CDR1 GTSNPN, CDR2 SVGIG (reference sequence). The junction had 4 bases not matched to a gene; V was cut back by 2 bases and J by 3 bases. CDR3 size: 14 residues. The CDR3 is CAWSTGQGHYGYTF. The CDR3 bases are TGTGCCTGGAGTACGGGACAGGGACACTATGGCTACACCTTC.

The rearrangement joins TRBV5-1 to TRBJ2-3; TRBD2 agrees at 11 bases. J was trimmed by 3 bases and V by 0 bases; bases with no gene match: 3. The CDR3 contains 16 residues. The germline CDR1 and CDR2 sequences are SGHRS and YFSETQ. As DNA, the CDR3 is TGCGCCAGCAGCTTGGATAGCGGGGGGGCGACAGATACGCAGTATTTT. This translates into CASSLDSGGATDTQYF.

The chain has TRBV5-1 and TRBJ2-1, with 9 nucleotides matching TRBD2. The length of the CDR3 is 16 residues. Looked up from germline, CDR1 is SGHRS and CDR2 is YFSETQ. J lost 6 bases, V lost 0 bases, and 7 bases had no gene match. In DNA, the CDR3 is TGCGCCAGCAGCTTGGGGGCTAGCGGGACAGTCAATGAGCAGTTCTTC. Residues: CASSLGASGTVNEQFF.

The V and J genes are TRBV19 and TRBJ1-6, with D unclear. CDR3 length: 14 residues. Germline loops: CDR1 LNHDA, CDR2 SQIVND (reference sequence). Trimming stripped 4 bases from V and 8 bases from J, with 12 bases between. This CDR3 reads CASSTPENHSPLHF. The CDR3 nucleotides read TGTGCCAGTAGTACCCCAGAGAACCATTCACCCCTCCACTTT.

The chain combines TRBV7-9 with TRBJ2-1; possibly TRBD1 for D (6 bases). Germline CDR1 reads SEHNR; CDR2 reads FQNEAQ (reference sequence). The germline V and J ends were trimmed by 3 bases and 2 bases, with 11 bases remaining between them. The CDR3 has 15 residues. The CDR3 sequence is CASSLAGTTYNEQFF. The CDR3 DNA is TGTGCCAGCAGCTTGGCCGGGACAACCTACAATGAGCAGTTCTTC.

The chain links TRBV7-6 to TRBJ2-7; the match to TRBD1 covers 8 bases. The CDR3 consists of 15 residues. Germline CDR1 reads SGHVS; CDR2 reads FNYEAQ. After removal of 0 bases from V and 5 bases from J, the junction contained 6 bases not matched to a gene. Here the CDR3 reads CASSLASPGGNEQYF. The CDR3 DNA follows: TGTGCCAGCAGCTTAGCGTCCCCAGGGGGCAACGAGCAGTACTTC.

This chain links TRBV2 with TRBJ2-5, with D maybe TRBD1 (7 bases). Germline CDR1 and CDR2: SNHLY and FYNNEI. With 7 bases removed from V and 5 bases from J, the gap between germline ends came to 11 bases. The CDR3 has 12 amino acids. The CDR3 DNA is TGTGCCAGCAACAGGGGAGGTGAGACCCAGTACTTC. Translating gives CASNRGGETQYF.

This chain uses TRBV3-1 (or the pseudogene TRBV3-2) with TRBJ1-1; 11 nucleotides match TRBD1. The CDR3 has 14 amino acids. V was pared by 4 bases and J by 5 bases, with 3 bases of the junction left unmatched. Looked up from germline, CDR1 is LGHDT and CDR2 is YNNKEL (reference sequence). The DNA for the CDR3 is TGTGCCAGCAGCCTGGACAGGGGGCTTACTGAAGCTTTCTTT. It translates to CASSLDRGLTEAFF.